This T cell receptor (beta chain) was sequenced during a study of hypomethylating agent response in myelodysplastic syndrome. The table came from immunoSEQ multiplex PCR; TCRdb's copy has only in-frame clones and leaves some out. The sample has about 7,600 clones, around nine tenths seen once. About this clone: The target antigen is unknown.

T-cell subsets were not sorted; bulk bone marrow was analyzed. Study findings and constraints: Lack of age-matching between healthy donors and MDS patients could bias comparison.

Sequencing used bone marrow, obtained before or after starting hypomethylating agent treatment for myelodysplastic syndrome (not recorded which). The clonotype originates from a human donor with myelodysplastic syndrome.

As DNA, the CDR3 is TGTGCCAGCAGCTCAGTGGGGGGGCTGTTGAACACTGAAGCTTTCTTT. Amino acid sequence: CASSSVGGLLNTEAFF. The chain employs TRBV27 and TRBJ1-1, with D perhaps matching TRBD1 (6 bases). Germline CDR1 is MNHEY and CDR2 is SMNVEV (reference sequence). The V end lost 6 bases, the J end lost 0 bases, and 17 bases lay between the germline ends. The length of the CDR3 is 16 residues.